This T cell receptor beta chain is from a study of radiation and T cells in renal cell carcinoma. Time point of the sample: baseline pretreatment blood. Treatment of the sample: 15 Gy SBRT to primary tumor, nephrectomy 4 weeks later. Radiation-treated patients gave blood at baseline, week 2 and week 4. Germline loops: CDR1 SGHRS, CDR2 YFSETQ. The CDR3 length is 15 residues. Deletions cut 0 bases from V and 0 bases from J, with 7 bases between. Clones were read by immunoSEQ multiplex PCR, and TCRdb kept only the in-frame ones, dropping some. In the table there are about 150,000 clones, roughly nine tenths of which are singletons. Note on this clone: The antigen is unknown.

Study results and caveats: From baseline, blood top tumor clonotypes peaked at 2 weeks post-radiation.

This clonotype was obtained from a woman aged 70-85 years with renal cell carcinoma. This chain connects TRBV5-1 to TRBJ1-3, with D possibly matching TRBD1 (5 bases). Sequencing used blood, obtained from a patient whose treatment included radiotherapy and nephrectomy. This chain's CDR3 is CASSLAGSSGNTIYF. In DNA, the CDR3 is TGCGCCAGCAGCTTGGCAGGGAGCTCTGGAAACACCATATATTTT.